Here is one T cell receptor beta chain with its context. Its antigen is unidentified. This sample is part of a study of cytomegalovirus exposure and HLA in healthy donors. General study points: Owing to their indistinguishability, certain V segments, notably TRBV6-2 and TRBV6-3, were excluded. Upon later analysis, HLA-associated TCR beta chains proved more clonally expanded than other, equally common chains. In a later analysis, specific HLA alleles were associated with over 15,000 TCR beta sequences at a 0.05 false discovery rate.

Deletions cut 2 bases from V and 8 bases from J, with 12 bases between. CDR3 size: 13 residues. The germline V gene encodes CDR1 WNHNN and CDR2 SYGVQD (reference sequence). The primer mix had 60 Vbeta and 13 Jbeta primers. Repertoires were generated with immunoSEQ multiplex PCR, while TCRdb's copy carries only in-frame clones and drops some. The sample lists more than 150,000 clones; approximately 81% were seen once. Those who donated were healthy bone marrow donors. The clonotype comes from a boy aged 2 to 10 in good health and CMV-seronegative. Sequencing used PBMCs. The chain carries TRBV10-1 and TRBJ1-1; D gene uncertain. The CDR3 region is CASSEPARGEAFF. CDR3 in DNA: TGCGCCAGCAGTGAGCCCGCCCGGGGAGAAGCTTTCTTT.